This T cell receptor beta chain was recorded in a study of PD-1 blockade in classical Hodgkin lymphoma. Study-wide findings and caveats: Newly diagnosed patients were reported to exhibit reduced baseline TCR diversity relative to healthy donors. Prior therapy or disease activity may underlie the repertoire differences, whose causes remain undefined.

Time point described: newly diagnosed, previously untreated cHL patient sample. Isolation of CD4+ T cells from thawed PBMCs was performed by magnetic negative selection. The V segment lost 0 bases and the J segment 5 bases; nucleotides outside the gene matches: 0. CDR1 and CDR2 (germline): ENHRY, SYGVKD. This CDR3 has 13 amino acids. Clones were sequenced by immunoSEQ multiplex PCR, and TCRdb holds only the in-frame ones, with some missing. The top ten hold about 1.2% of the sample, which has tens of thousands of clones, about 88% seen once. In this sample, this clone turned up a few times. What it binds is unknown.

The source is a human donor with classical Hodgkin lymphoma. Source material: CD4+ T cells from blood. The rearrangement uses TRBV10-3 and TRBJ2-5; 7 nucleotides agree with TRBD2. The CDR3 region has the DNA TGTGCCATCAGTGAGTCAGCGGGGGAGACCCAGTACTTC. Its protein is CAISESAGETQYF.